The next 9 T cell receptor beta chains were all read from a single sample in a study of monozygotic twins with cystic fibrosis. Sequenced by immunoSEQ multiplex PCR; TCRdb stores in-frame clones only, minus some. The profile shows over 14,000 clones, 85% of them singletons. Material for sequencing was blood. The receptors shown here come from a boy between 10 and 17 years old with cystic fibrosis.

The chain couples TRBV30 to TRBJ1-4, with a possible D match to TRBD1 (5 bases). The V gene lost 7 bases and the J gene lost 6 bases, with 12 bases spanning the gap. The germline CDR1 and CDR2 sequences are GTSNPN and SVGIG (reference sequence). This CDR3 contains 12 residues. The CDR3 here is CAYDSLHEKLFF. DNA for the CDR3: TGTGCCTACGACAGCCTCCATGAAAAACTGTTTTTT.

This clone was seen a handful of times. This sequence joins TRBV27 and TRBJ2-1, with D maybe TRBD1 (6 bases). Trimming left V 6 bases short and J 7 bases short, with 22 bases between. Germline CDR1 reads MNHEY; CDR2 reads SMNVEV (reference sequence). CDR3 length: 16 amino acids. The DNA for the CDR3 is TGTGCCAGCAGATTGAGGGGCGAAGTCACAGGGAATGAGCAGTTCTTC. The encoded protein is CASRLRGEVTGNEQFF.

CDR3 region: CASRKGAEQYF. The CDR3 DNA is TGTGCCAGCAGGAAGGGTGCCGAGCAGTACTTC. The chain recombines TRBV2 with TRBJ2-7; D unresolved. Germline V lookup: CDR1 SNHLY, CDR2 FYNNEI. V gave up 6 bases and J gave up 6 bases, with 9 bases separating them. The CDR3 extends over 11 amino acids.

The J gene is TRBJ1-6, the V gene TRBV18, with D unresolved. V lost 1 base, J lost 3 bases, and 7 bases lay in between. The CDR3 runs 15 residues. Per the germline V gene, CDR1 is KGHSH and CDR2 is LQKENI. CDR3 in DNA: TGTGCCAGCTCACCACAGGGAAACTATAATTCACCCCTCCACTTT. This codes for CASSPQGNYNSPLHF.

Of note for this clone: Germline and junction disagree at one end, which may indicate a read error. The CDR3 is CASSLPHTGELFF. DNA for the CDR3: TGTGCTAGCAGCTTGCCTCACACCGGGGAGCTGTTTTTT. This chain links TRBV7-7 with TRBJ2-2; D is uncertain. The CDR3 sequence is 13 residues long. Germline-derived CDR1 and CDR2 are SSHAT and FNYEAQ (reference sequence).

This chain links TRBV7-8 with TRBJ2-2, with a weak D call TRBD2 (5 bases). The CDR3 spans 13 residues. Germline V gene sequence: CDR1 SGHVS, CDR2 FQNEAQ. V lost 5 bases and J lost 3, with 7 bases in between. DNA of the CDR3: TGTGCCAGCAGCCTTAGCGACACCGGGGAGCTGTTTTTT. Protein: CASSLSDTGELFF.

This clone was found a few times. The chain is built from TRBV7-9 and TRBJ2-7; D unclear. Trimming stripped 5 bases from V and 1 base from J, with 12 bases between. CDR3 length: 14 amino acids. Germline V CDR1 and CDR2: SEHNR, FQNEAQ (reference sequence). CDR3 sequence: CASSTGADSYEQYF. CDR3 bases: TGTGCCAGCAGCACGGGTGCGGATTCCTACGAGCAGTACTTC. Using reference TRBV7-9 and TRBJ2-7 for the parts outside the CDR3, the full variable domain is DTGVSQNPRHKITKRGQNVTFRCDPISEHNRLYWYRQTLGQGPEFLTYFQNEAQLEKSRLLSDRFSAERPKGSFSTLEIQRTEQGDSAMYLCASSTGADSYEQYFGPGTRLTVT.

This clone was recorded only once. CDR3 loop: CASTQAGGEYGNQPQHF. The CDR3, as DNA: TGTGCCAGCACCCAAGCAGGGGGCGAATACGGCAATCAGCCCCAGCATTTT. This chain joins TRBV28 and TRBJ1-5; 8 bases are a match to TRBD1. Germline V gene lookup returns CDR1 MDHEN and CDR2 SYDVKM. V was pared by 7 bases and J by 2 bases, with 13 bases of the junction left unmatched. This CDR3 contains 17 residues.

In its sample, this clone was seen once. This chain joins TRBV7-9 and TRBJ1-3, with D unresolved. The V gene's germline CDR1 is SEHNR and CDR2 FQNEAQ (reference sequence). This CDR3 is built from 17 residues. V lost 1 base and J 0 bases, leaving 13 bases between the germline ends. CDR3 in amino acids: CASSLGSGAFSGNTIYF. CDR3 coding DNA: TGTGCCAGCAGCTTAGGGTCGGGCGCTTTCTCTGGAAACACCATATATTTT.